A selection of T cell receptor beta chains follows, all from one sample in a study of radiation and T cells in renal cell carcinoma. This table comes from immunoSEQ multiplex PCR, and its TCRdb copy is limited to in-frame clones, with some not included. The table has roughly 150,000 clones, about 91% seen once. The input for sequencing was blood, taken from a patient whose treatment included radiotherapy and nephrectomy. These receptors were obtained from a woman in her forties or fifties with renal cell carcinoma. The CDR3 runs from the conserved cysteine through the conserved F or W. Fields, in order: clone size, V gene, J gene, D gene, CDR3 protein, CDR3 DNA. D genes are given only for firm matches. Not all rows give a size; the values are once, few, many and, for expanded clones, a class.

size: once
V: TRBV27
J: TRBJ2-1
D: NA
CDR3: CASSQALTIF
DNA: TGTGCCAGCAGCCAGGCCTTAACAATCTTC

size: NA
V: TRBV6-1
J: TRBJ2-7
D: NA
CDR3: CASSEAGGLVSYEQYF
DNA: TGTGCCAGCAGTGAAGCGGGGGGGCTTGTTAGCTACGAGCAGTACTTC

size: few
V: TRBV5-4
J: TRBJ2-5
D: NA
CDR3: CASSLASGPRTQYF
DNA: TGTGCCAGCAGCTTGGCGTCCGGTCCGAGGACCCAGTACTTC

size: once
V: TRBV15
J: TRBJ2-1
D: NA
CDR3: CATSITTDYNEQFF
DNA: TGTGCCACCAGCATCACGACAGACTACAATGAGCAGTTCTTC

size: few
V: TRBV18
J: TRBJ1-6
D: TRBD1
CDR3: CASSQGQADYGSPLHF
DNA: TGTGCCAGCTCGCAGGGACAGGCTGATTATGGATCACCCCTCCACTTT

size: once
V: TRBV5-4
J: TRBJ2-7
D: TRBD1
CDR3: CASSLGTGGPYEQYF
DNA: TGTGCCAGCAGCTTAGGGACAGGGGGTCCCTACGAGCAGTACTTC

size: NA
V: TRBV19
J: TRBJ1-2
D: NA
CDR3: CASSSSYGYTF
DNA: TGTGCCAGTAGTTCGAGCTATGGCTACACCTTC

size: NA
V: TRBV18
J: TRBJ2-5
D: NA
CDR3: CASSPGNQETQYF
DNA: TGTGCCAGCTCACCAGGGAATCAAGAGACCCAGTACTTC

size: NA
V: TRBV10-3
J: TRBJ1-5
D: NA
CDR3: CAIAGFHSNQPQHF
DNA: TGTGCCATCGCCGGGTTCCATAGCAATCAGCCCCAGCATTTT

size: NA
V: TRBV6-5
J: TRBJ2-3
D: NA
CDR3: CASSYGRGPPRNTQYF
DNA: TGTGCCAGCAGTTACGGTCGGGGTCCCCCCCGAAATACGCAGTATTTT

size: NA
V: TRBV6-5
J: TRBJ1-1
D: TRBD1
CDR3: CASSSRTGDTEAFF
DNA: TGTGCCAGCAGTTCGCGGACAGGGGACACTGAAGCTTTCTTT

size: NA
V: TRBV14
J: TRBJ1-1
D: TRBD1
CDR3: CASSQIPSGQPNTEAFF
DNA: TGTGCCAGCAGCCAAATACCTTCGGGACAGCCAAACACTGAAGCTTTCTTT

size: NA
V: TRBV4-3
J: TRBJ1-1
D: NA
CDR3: CASSQDFAGWGLATEAFF
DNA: TGCGCCAGCAGCCAAGACTTCGCAGGTTGGGGGTTGGCCACTGAAGCTTTCTTT

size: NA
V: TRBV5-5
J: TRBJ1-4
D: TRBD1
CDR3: CASTPTTGGTNEKLFF
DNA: TGTGCCAGCACCCCCACGACAGGGGGCACTAATGAAAAACTGTTTTTT

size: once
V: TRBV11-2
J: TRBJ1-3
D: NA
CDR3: CASSLEVEGSPNTIYF
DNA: TGTGCCAGCAGCTTAGAGGTGGAGGGAAGCCCAAACACCATATATTTT

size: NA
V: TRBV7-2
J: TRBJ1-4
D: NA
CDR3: CASSLVVSEKLFF
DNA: TGTGCCAGCAGCTTAGTGGTTTCTGAAAAACTGTTTTTT

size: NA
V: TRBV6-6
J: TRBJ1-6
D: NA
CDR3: CASSYLPGRYNSPLHF
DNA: TGTGCCAGCAGTTACTTGCCGGGACGGTATAATTCACCCCTCCACTTT

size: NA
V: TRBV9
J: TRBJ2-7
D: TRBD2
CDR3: CASSRAGGGLTYEQYF
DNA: TGTGCCAGCAGCAGGGCGGGCGGGGGGCTGACCTACGAGCAGTACTTC

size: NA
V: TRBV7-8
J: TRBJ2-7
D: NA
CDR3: CASSLVDEQYF
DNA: TGTGCCAGCAGCTTAGTAGACGAGCAGTACTTC

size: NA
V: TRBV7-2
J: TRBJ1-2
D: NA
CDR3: CASSLPGADYGYTF
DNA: TGTGCCAGCAGCCTTCCGGGGGCGGACTATGGCTACACCTTC

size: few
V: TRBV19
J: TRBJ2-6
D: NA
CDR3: CASSLRTGGGANVLTF
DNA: TGTGCCAGTAGTCTCCGGACGGGCGGTGGGGCCAACGTCCTGACTTTC

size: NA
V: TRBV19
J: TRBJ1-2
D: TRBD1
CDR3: CASSRGQGTSYGYTF
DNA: TGTGCCAGTAGTAGGGGACAGGGGACGAGCTATGGCTACACCTTC

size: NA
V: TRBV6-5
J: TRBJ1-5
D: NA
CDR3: CASSYRGGNQPQHF
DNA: TGTGCCAGCAGTTACCGAGGGGGTAATCAGCCCCAGCATTTT

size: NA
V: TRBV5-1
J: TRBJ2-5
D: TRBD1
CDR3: CASSTGTEETQYF
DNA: TGCGCCAGCAGCACCGGGACAGAAGAGACCCAGTACTTC

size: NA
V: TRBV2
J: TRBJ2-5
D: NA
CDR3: CASAQGNGETQYF
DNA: TGTGCCAGCGCGCAGGGGAACGGCGAGACCCAGTACTTC

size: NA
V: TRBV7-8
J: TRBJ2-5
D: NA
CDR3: CASSLYQGSQETQYF
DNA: TGTGCCAGCAGCTTATACCAGGGGAGTCAAGAGACCCAGTACTTC

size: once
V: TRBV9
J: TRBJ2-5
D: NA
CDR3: CASSSSGGTVETQYF
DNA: TGTGCCAGCAGCTCCTCTGGAGGGACAGTGGAGACCCAGTACTTC